This T cell receptor (beta chain) was documented in a study of blood T cell repertoires in COVID-19. At the level of the study: Material from acute and convalescent COVID-19 was sourced from the United States, Italy and Spain. The cDNA or gDNA used as material had been derived from T cells, B-cell-depleted T cells, or PBMCs.

This clone has a single count. In the original processing: Reference gene primer amplification gave estimated nucleated cell counts. Sequencing was performed with immunoSEQ multiplex PCR; in TCRdb, only in-frame clones are kept and a portion is missing. V and J calls and clone size are given by that table; D and trimming were obtained from the DNA. The sample has more than 200,000 clones; almost 90% are singletons. The source of this sequence is a woman aged 55-69 years with acute or convalescent COVID-19. The sequenced sample consisted of peripheral blood.

The CDR3: CASSRADYSYNEQFF. CDR3 in DNA: TGTGCCAGCAGTCGAGCTGACTACTCCTACAATGAGCAGTTCTTC. J is TRBJ2-1 and V is TRBV4-2; a possible D gene is TRBD2 (5 bases). The V end was cut by 6 bases, the J end by 0 bases, with 12 bases between. The CDR3 runs to 15 residues. The germline gives CDR1 LGHNA, CDR2 YNFKEQ.